The 24 T cell receptor beta chains in this list originate from one sample, sequenced in a study of vaccination and CD4 T cells after COVID-19. These receptors have no known antigen. With the Oncomine TCR Beta short-read assay, DNA from cultured CD4+ T cells was sequenced. One entry per CDR3 protein, called by TCRdb with MiXCR from the PCR reads. The sample includes 8,000 to 9,500 distinct CDR3 sequences, 30% to 40% of them seen just once. Indicated treatment: roughly 11-day PBMC culture with coronavirus spike peptide pools or control peptides (ViraFEST assay). The unexposed donor gave CD4+ T cells before the COVID-19 pandemic (2011-2018). The sample comprised CD4+ T cells from blood, cultured in vitro. Receptors originate from a human donor in good health.

The CDR3 is CASSESDRAYEQYF. The CDR3 bases are TGTGCCAGCAGTGAATCGGACAGAGCCTACGAGCAGTACTTC. The genes are TRBV2 and TRBJ2-7; maybe TRBD1 (6 bases). The CDR3 consists of 14 residues. Per germline, CDR1 SNHLY and CDR2 FYNNEI. V was trimmed by 2 bases and J by 2 bases, leaving 10 bases between them.

This clonotype has only a few counts. The gene calls are TRBV15 and TRBJ1-1; D is perhaps TRBD1 (5 bases). The CDR3 is 16 residues long. CDR1 and CDR2 from the germline V gene are LNHNV and YYDKDF (reference sequence). V was trimmed by 0 bases and J by 1 base, leaving 12 bases between them. CDR3 loop: CATSRDFPGTNTEAFF. DNA for the CDR3: TGTGCCACCAGCAGAGATTTTCCAGGGACGAACACTGAAGCTTTCTTT.

This clonotype was seen a few times. The chain is built from TRBV27 and TRBJ1-6; 7 positions match TRBD1. Germline V gene lookup returns CDR1 MNHEY and CDR2 SMNVEV (reference sequence). The CDR3 consists of 17 residues. The trim removed 3 bases at V and 4 bases at J, leaving 9 bases unmatched. The CDR3 sequence is CASSFVWDSLYNSPLHF. As DNA, the CDR3 is TGTGCCAGCAGTTTCGTTTGGGACAGCCTTTATAATTCACCCCTCCACTTT.

This clonotype was found a few times. V usage is TRBV7-9 and J usage is TRBJ2-7, with D uncertain. The CDR3 consists of 14 residues. The ends were cut back, 1 base at V and 2 bases at J, with 9 bases in the middle. Germline V CDR1 and CDR2: SEHNR, FQNEAQ (reference sequence). CDR3 amino acids: CASSLEVRAYEQYF. The CDR3 DNA reads as TGTGCCAGCAGCTTAGAGGTTCGGGCCTACGAGCAGTACTTC.

The chain combines TRBV7-2 with TRBJ2-7; D not certain. Germline assignment: CDR1 SGHTA and CDR2 FQGNSA. The CDR3 length is 13 residues. V dropped 1 base and J dropped 2 bases, with 6 bases sitting between them. The CDR3 region has the DNA TGTGCCAGCAGCTTAGGATCGGCCTACGAGCAGTACTTC. This gives the protein CASSLGSAYEQYF.

CDR3: CASSSDRRNTIYF. The DNA for the CDR3 is TGTGCCAGCAGTTCGGACAGGCGAAACACCATATATTTT. V is TRBV6-2 or TRBV6-3 and J is TRBJ1-3, with 7 nucleotides matching TRBD1. V dropped 4 bases and J dropped 5; count of bases not matched to a gene: 2. Germline assignment: CDR1 MNHEY and CDR2 SVGEGT. This CDR3 region has 13 residues.

The chain has TRBV20-1 and TRBJ1-6; 8 nucleotides agree with TRBD1. This CDR3 is 16 amino acids long. Per the germline V gene, CDR1 is DFQATT and CDR2 is SNEGSKA (reference sequence). With V trimmed by 5 bases and J by 7 bases, 13 bases remained unmatched. The CDR3 loop is CSASRSGGVKNSPLHF. In DNA form, the CDR3 reads TGCAGTGCTTCCCGTTCAGGGGGCGTAAAAAATTCACCCCTCCACTTT.

Only a few counts were recorded for this clonotype. This chain connects TRBV11-2 to TRBJ2-7, with D maybe TRBD2 (6 bases). Trimming pared 4 bases from V and 4 bases from J, leaving 14 bases between. Germline loops: CDR1 SGHAT, CDR2 FQNNGV. The CDR3 length is 14 residues. The CDR3 region is CASSSVKAGYEQYF. The CDR3 DNA is TGTGCCAGCAGCTCCGTAAAAGCGGGTTACGAGCAGTACTTC.

J is TRBJ2-2 and V is TRBV5-4, with 8 bases matching TRBD2. Trimming took 4 bases from V and 2 from J; bases not matched to a gene: 4. CDR1 SGHNT and CDR2 YYREEE come from the germline V gene (reference sequence). The CDR3 runs 15 residues. The CDR3 sequence: CASSPGTRNTGELFF. CDR3 DNA sequence: TGTGCCAGCAGCCCTGGGACTAGAAACACCGGGGAGCTGTTTTTT.

In this sample, this clonotype turned up once. This chain connects TRBV28 to TRBJ2-3; D unclear. V dropped 1 base and J dropped 0 bases, with 5 bases sitting between them. There are 14 residues in the CDR3. Germline values: CDR1 MDHEN, CDR2 SYDVKM. CDR3: CASSLSGSTDTQYF. The CDR3 bases are TGTGCCAGCAGTTTATCGGGTAGCACAGATACGCAGTATTTT.

The rearrangement joins TRBV19 to TRBJ1-5; TRBD1 might be the D (6 bases). Trimming left V 5 bases short and J 6 bases short, with 20 bases between. The CDR3 runs to 16 residues. CDR1 is LNHDA and CDR2 is SQIVND in the germline V gene (reference sequence). For the CDR3, the DNA is TGTGCCAGTAGTGGGGGGCGGGGGGCTGACGTTCAGCCCCAGCATTTT. Protein sequence: CASSGGRGADVQPQHF.

This clonotype appeared a few times. The chain has TRBV21-1 and TRBJ2-5; TRBD2 is the table's D call, not checked against the DNA. TRBV21-1 is termed a pseudogene. The CDR3 is made up of 15 amino acids. CDR3 nucleotide sequence: TGTGCCAGCAGCAAGGTCGTCGGGAGACAAGAGACCCAGTACTTC. Translating gives CASSKVVGRQETQYF.

J is TRBJ2-2 and V is TRBV19; D is perhaps TRBD2 (5 bases). Trimming took off 4 bases at V and 1 base at J, with 19 bases between the two ends. Germline loops: CDR1 LNHDA, CDR2 SQIVND (reference sequence). The CDR3 runs to 18 residues. CDR3 sequence reads: CASSTRVRGRVNTGELFF. DNA for the CDR3: TGTGCCAGTAGTACGAGGGTACGGGGAAGGGTGAACACCGGGGAGCTGTTTTTT.

J is TRBJ2-7 and V is TRBV7-2, with 7 bases lining up with TRBD1. V dropped 3 bases and J dropped 10; count of bases not matched to a gene: 9. The CDR3 spans 13 residues. Per germline, CDR1 SGHTA and CDR2 FQGNSA. DNA for the CDR3: TGTGCCAGCAGCTTGAACTCCGGGACAGAACAGTACTTC. It codes for CASSLNSGTEQYF.

A word on this clonotype: A read error is likely, as this CDR3 ends without the conserved phenylalanine or tryptophan. The chain uses TRBV5-1 and TRBJ2-1; TRBD2 matches 7 bases. J was trimmed by 8 bases and V by 4 bases; bases with no gene match: 9. Germline V gives CDR1 SGHRS, CDR2 YFSETQ. There are 14 residues in the CDR3. CDR3 loop: CASSRRGSVDEQFS. The CDR3 DNA follows: TGCGCCAGCAGCAGACGCGGGAGTGTCGATGAGCAGTTCTCC.

This rearrangement joins TRBV29-1 to TRBJ1-2; possibly TRBD1 for D (5 bases). Germline CDR1 reads SQVTM; CDR2 reads ANQGSEA. The CDR3 length is 14 residues. Trimming removed 0 bases at V and 8 bases at J, with 16 bases between. The CDR3, as DNA: TGCAGCGTTGAAGAATTTGTTCAGGGTGGGGGCTACACCTTC. Protein product: CSVEEFVQGGGYTF.

This clonotype was found once. The chain uses TRBV5-4 and TRBJ1-1, with 10 bases that match TRBD1. CDR1 SGHNT and CDR2 YYREEE come from the germline V gene (reference sequence). The CDR3 is 15 residues long. V dropped 4 bases and J dropped 5; count of bases not matched to a gene: 8. The CDR3 sequence: CASSGGQGRGTEAFF. The CDR3, as DNA: TGTGCCAGCAGCGGGGGACAGGGGCGCGGGACTGAAGCTTTCTTT. Filled out from reference TRBV5-4 and TRBJ1-1, the complete variable domain reads ETGVTQSPTHLIKTRGQQVTLRCSSQSGHNTVSWYQQALGQGPQFIFQYYREEENGRGNFPPRFSGLQFPNYSSELNVNALELDDSALYLCASSGGQGRGTEAFFGQGTRLTVV.

The gene calls are TRBV2 and TRBJ2-7; 8 bases align to TRBD2. The V and J ends lost 7 bases and 1 base, in that order; junction bases with no gene match: 6. This CDR3 has 14 residues. Per germline, CDR1 SNHLY and CDR2 FYNNEI. In nucleotides, the CDR3 is TGTGCCAGCAAGGGCCGGGGGGGTTCCTACGAGCAGTACTTC. It specifies CASKGRGGSYEQYF.

The sample holds a few counts of this clonotype. The gene calls are TRBV24-1 and TRBJ1-2, with 7 bases fitting TRBD1. CDR3 length: 16 residues. Per germline, CDR1 KGHDR and CDR2 SFDVKD. V lost 4 bases and J lost 7; bases outside the gene matches: 14. The CDR3 protein is CATSEDNRGLGGGYTF. CDR3 DNA: TGTGCCACCAGTGAGGATAACAGGGGCCTGGGTGGTGGCTACACCTTC.

The rearrangement joins TRBV27 to TRBJ2-2; D remains unclear. In germline, CDR1 is MNHEY, CDR2 SMNVEV (reference sequence). The CDR3 contains 13 residues. V lost 4 bases, J lost 6 bases, and 9 bases lay in between. CDR3 sequence reads: CASSSHKAGELFF. CDR3 DNA sequence: TGTGCCAGCAGTTCCCACAAGGCCGGGGAGCTGTTTTTT.

This clonotype was counted between two and nine times. A read error is likely, as this CDR3 ends without the conserved phenylalanine or tryptophan. The gene calls are TRBV20-1 and TRBJ2-4, with 11 bases lining up with TRBD2. V lost 2 bases and J lost 3; bases outside the gene matches: 3. This CDR3 is built from 15 residues. Germline-derived CDR1 and CDR2 are DFQATT and SNEGSKA (reference sequence). This CDR3 is CSARLTSGSKNIQYS. CDR3 in DNA: TGCAGTGCTAGACTTACTAGCGGGAGCAAAAACATTCAGTACTCC.

The sample holds a few counts of this clonotype. This chain links TRBV9 with TRBJ1-1; possibly TRBD1 for D (6 bases). The length of the CDR3 is 15 residues. CDR1 is SGDLS, CDR2 YYNGEE, per germline. Between the trimmed V and J ends, which lost 4 bases and 1 base, there was a span of 14 bases. In DNA form, the CDR3 reads TGTGCCAGCAGCATACAGGGAGAATGGAACACTGAAGCTTTCTTT. This encodes CASSIQGEWNTEAFF.

CDR3 in DNA: TGTGCCAGCAGCAGGGGGATCGATCAGCCCCAGCATTTT. Translation gives CASSRGIDQPQHF. V and J are TRBV3-1 and TRBJ1-5; a weak D match, TRBD1 (6 bases). The germline V gene has CDR1 LGHDT and CDR2 YNNKEL (reference sequence). V gave up 5 bases and J gave up 5 bases, with 10 bases separating them. The CDR3 sequence is 13 residues long.

The sample holds a few counts of this clonotype. V and J are TRBV28 and TRBJ1-2; 8 bases fit TRBD1. Germline trimming cut 5 bases from V and 5 bases from J; bases unmatched to any gene: 10. Germline lookup yields CDR1 MDHEN and CDR2 SYDVKM. The CDR3 runs 15 residues. CDR3 DNA: TGTGCCAGCAGTCGATCAGGGGGCGAGGATTATGGCTACACCTTC. Translated: CASSRSGGEDYGYTF.